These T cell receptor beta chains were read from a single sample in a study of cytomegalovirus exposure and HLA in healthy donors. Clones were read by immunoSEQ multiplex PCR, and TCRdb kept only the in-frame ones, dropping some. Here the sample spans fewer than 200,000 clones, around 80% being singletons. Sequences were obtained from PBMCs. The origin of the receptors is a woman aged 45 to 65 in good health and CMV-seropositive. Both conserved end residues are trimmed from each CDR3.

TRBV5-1,ASSWGLSNTGELF
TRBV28,ASSLEAGSGYT
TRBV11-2,ASSFERNTEAF
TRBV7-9,ASSSRDRGMGAF
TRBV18,ASSPRQGGTDTQY
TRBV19,ASSMGQGGQPQH
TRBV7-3,ASSLDPVRGYT
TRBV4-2,ASSQLLATGNLYSGNTIY
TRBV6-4,ASSQLAGGYNEQF
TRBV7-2,ASSSGQGYTGELF
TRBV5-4,ASSMDRSSGNTIY
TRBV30,AWRYRGRGNEKLF
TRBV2,ATSPGGPDGYT
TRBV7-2,ASSLGLANEEQF
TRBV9,ASTRGAGDYGYT
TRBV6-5,ASSGTTYEQY
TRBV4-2,ASSQYRETNEKLF
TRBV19,ASSPTGGLSGNQPQH
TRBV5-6,ASRPTQGSSYEQY
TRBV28,ASRTTGINYGYT
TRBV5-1,ASSSEPTGKYEQY
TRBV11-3,ASSLGQGLYNEQF
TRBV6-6,ASSLYSGSTGETQY
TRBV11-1,ASTPRDRGISDTQY
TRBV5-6,ASSLELAGGRNTDTQY
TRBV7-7,ASSLEGGLEQY
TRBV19,ASGDDGTAQFYT
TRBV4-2,ASSQDGQGWEKLF
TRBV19,ASSIRSGADIQY
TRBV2,ASSALPIGPSYNEQF
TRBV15,ATSRESRVGGDEQY
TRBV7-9,ASSPQGQGFNEQF
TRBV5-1,ASSLEGGNTEAF
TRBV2,ASTPRQGLSYNSPLH
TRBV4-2,ASSQLAGGLGTGELF
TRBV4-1,ASSQWPVGLTQETQY
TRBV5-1,ASSWTSGRAANEQF
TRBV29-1,SVGDRGLRAF
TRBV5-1,ASRIQGAETQY
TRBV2,ASRGTSGKTDTQY
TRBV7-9,SSSPQGTLSYGYT
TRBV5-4,ASSTRRDRLLFTGELF
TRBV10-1,ASRPRGSGSYNEQF
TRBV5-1,ASSPWTSGGAPTQY